This record looks at one TCR beta chain sequence and its context. Its antigen is not known. These data originate in a study of shared clonotypes between healthy human individuals. The method was immunoSEQ multiplex PCR; TCRdb's version includes in-frame clones alone and lacks a portion of them. Here the sample spans approximately 2,300,000 clones, about nine tenths being singletons. Regarding the study as a whole: Memory subsets generally showed lower estimated richness than naive subsets.

Trimming removed 3 bases from V and 5 bases from J, with 19 bases in between. In germline, CDR1 is MGHDK, CDR2 SYGVNS. The CDR3 length is 16 residues. The receptor comes from a man aged 18 to 29 in good health. Some clones in this sample may be carry-over from other donors' samples. The source material was naive CD4+ T cells from PBMCs. Regarding subset: CD45RA+ positively selected. This chain joins TRBV25-1 and TRBJ2-5; no reliable D call. The CDR3 DNA follows: TGTGCCAGCAGTGACATGAAGGAAGGTGGCGCGGAGACCCAGTACTTC. Residues: CASSDMKEGGAETQYF.